The 31 T cell receptor beta chains below all came from one sample that was sequenced in a study of graft-versus-host responses after intestinal transplantation. The data were produced by immunoSEQ multiplex PCR, yet TCRdb's version contains in-frame clones alone and is incomplete. Found here are about 2,200 clones, 80% of them singletons; the top ten hold 9.9%. Lymphocytes (intraepithelial and lamina propria) were released by processing the graft tissue. The specimen was ileum tissue, collected 18 days after transplant. These TCRs come from a human patient who received an intestinal transplant, so some T cells may come from the graft donor.

With respect to this clone: In the same sample, other DNA sequences code for this CDR3. This sequence joins TRBV21-1 and TRBJ1-6; no DNA check was done on the table's D call, TRBD1. TRBV21-1 is classified as a pseudogene. The CDR3 runs 15 residues. DNA of the CDR3: TGTGCCAGCAGCACGCCAGGGGGAAGGAATTCACCCCTCCACTTT. Translation gives CASSTPGGRNSPLHF.

This sequence joins TRBV25-1 and TRBJ1-4; a possible D gene is TRBD1 (5 bases). V was pared by 3 bases and J by 0 bases, with 5 bases between. CDR3 length: 14 residues. From germline, CDR1 is MGHDK and CDR2 SYGVNS. The CDR3 DNA follows: TGTGCCAGCAGTGAGGGGGCAACTAATGAAAAACTGTTTTTT. Its protein product is CASSEGATNEKLFF.

This chain joins TRBV30 and TRBJ1-2; D remains unclear. Trimming pared 1 base from V and 2 bases from J, leaving 5 bases between. The CDR3 contains 12 residues. Germline V gene sequence: CDR1 GTSNPN, CDR2 SVGIG (reference sequence). CDR3 nucleotides: TGTGCCTGGAGTGGACAAAACTATGGCTACACCTTC. Encoded protein: CAWSGQNYGYTF.

This clone came up once. V and J are TRBV6-5 and TRBJ2-3; 10 bases agree with TRBD1. Looked up from germline, CDR1 is MNHEY and CDR2 is SVGAGI. The CDR3 runs 14 residues. V lost 4 bases and J lost 5; bases outside the gene matches: 3. The CDR3 sequence: CASSLTGGVDTQYF. For the CDR3, the DNA is TGTGCCAGCAGTTTGACAGGGGGCGTAGATACGCAGTATTTT.

The V and J genes are TRBV6-6 and TRBJ2-7; tentative D call: TRBD2 (6 bases). Trimming pared 0 bases from V and 3 bases from J, leaving 12 bases between. Per the germline V gene, CDR1 is MNHNY and CDR2 is SVGAGI (reference sequence). The CDR3 spans 15 residues. CDR3 in amino acids: CASSYSGGAIYEQYF. Here the CDR3 DNA reads TGTGCCAGCAGTTACTCTGGCGGGGCTATCTACGAGCAGTACTTC.

The gene calls are TRBV27 and TRBJ1-5; possible D gene TRBD1, 6 bases. The germline gives CDR1 MNHEY, CDR2 SMNVEV (reference sequence). This CDR3 has 13 residues. Trimming left V 3 bases short and J 7 bases short, with 10 bases between. CDR3 protein: CASSFPGQQPQHF. CDR3 sequence (DNA): TGTGCCAGCAGTTTCCCTGGACAGCAGCCCCAGCATTTT.

The rearrangement joins TRBV6-4 to TRBJ2-3; TRBD2 aligns across 10 bases. Germline trimming cut 3 bases from V and 1 base from J; bases unmatched to any gene: 4. This CDR3 has 16 residues. The germline CDR1 and CDR2 sequences are MRHNA and SNTAGT. Here the CDR3 DNA reads TGTGCCAGCAGTGAGGTAGCGGGGGGCGGCACAGATACGCAGTATTTT. Translation: CASSEVAGGGTDTQYF.

CDR3 sequence (DNA): TGTGCCAGCAGCGAGTTCCCCGGGAGGGCCTACGAGCAGTACTTC. Translating gives CASSEFPGRAYEQYF. The J gene is TRBJ2-7, the V gene TRBV9, with 8 nucleotides matching TRBD2. V shed 3 bases and J 2 bases; nucleotides not matched to a gene: 7. The germline V gene encodes CDR1 SGDLS and CDR2 YYNGEE. This CDR3 contains 15 residues.

The genes are TRBV25-1 and TRBJ2-3; a weak D match, TRBD1 (6 bases). The V gene lost 7 bases and the J gene lost 1 base, with 6 bases spanning the gap. Per the germline V gene, CDR1 is MGHDK and CDR2 is SYGVNS. The CDR3 is 12 residues long. The CDR3 DNA sequence: TGTGCCAGCACAGGGGGCACAGATACGCAGTATTTT. Translation: CASTGGTDTQYF.

The rearrangement joins TRBV7-9 to TRBJ1-4; 10 bases are a match to TRBD1. The J segment lost 3 bases and the V segment lost 5 bases, leaving 6 bases of the junction unmatched. The CDR3 loop spans 16 amino acids. Germline values: CDR1 SEHNR, CDR2 FQNEAQ (reference sequence). The CDR3 DNA is TGTGCCAGCAGCAGCGGGACAGGGGCCCCTAATGAAAAACTGTTTTTT. It encodes CASSSGTGAPNEKLFF.

The chain carries TRBV10-3 and TRBJ2-3; 11 bases are shared with TRBD2. This CDR3 region has 14 residues. Germline V lookup: CDR1 ENHRY, CDR2 SYGVKD. After removal of 4 bases from V and 3 bases from J, the junction contained 0 bases not matched to a gene. The chain's CDR3 is CAISGLAGTDTQYF. Written as DNA, the CDR3 is TGTGCCATCAGTGGACTAGCGGGAACAGATACGCAGTATTTT.

The rearrangement uses TRBV29-1 and TRBJ2-1, with a possible D match to TRBD2 (7 bases). This CDR3 has 15 residues. Germline CDR1 is SQVTM and CDR2 is ANQGSEA. V was cut by 4 bases and J by 0 bases, with 13 bases left in between. CDR3: CSVAGGQGSYNEQFF. The CDR3 nucleotides are TGCAGCGTTGCGGGGGGCCAGGGCTCCTACAATGAGCAGTTCTTC.

The chain links TRBV4-1 to TRBJ2-3; weak D call: TRBD2 (6 bases). The V end was cut by 4 bases, the J end by 6 bases, with 14 bases between. This CDR3 has 14 residues. Germline V gives CDR1 MGHRA, CDR2 YSYEKL. CDR3: CASSLLAEGDTQYF. DNA of the CDR3: TGCGCCAGCAGCCTTTTAGCGGAGGGGGATACGCAGTATTTT.

V gene TRBV5-4 combines with J gene TRBJ2-1, with unresolved D. This CDR3 is built from 14 residues. Trimming pared 0 bases from V and 6 bases from J, leaving 10 bases between. Germline V gives CDR1 SGHNT, CDR2 YYREEE (reference sequence). DNA for the CDR3: TGTGCCAGCAGCTTGGCCCCCAGGTCCAATGAGCAGTTCTTC. It translates to CASSLAPRSNEQFF.

This sequence joins TRBV11-2 and TRBJ1-2; D remains ambiguous. Trimming stripped 2 bases from V and 1 base from J, with 8 bases between. CDR1 and CDR2 (germline): SGHAT, FQNNGV. This CDR3 has 14 amino acids. CDR3 in amino acids: CASSLKLGNYGYTF. DNA for the CDR3: TGTGCCAGCAGCTTAAAGCTGGGTAACTATGGCTACACCTTC.

V usage is TRBV5-8 and J usage is TRBJ2-3; D not resolved. Germline V gene lookup returns CDR1 SGHTS and CDR2 YDEGEE. Trimming removed 0 bases from V and 1 base from J, with 9 bases in between. This CDR3 is built from 15 residues. CDR3 loop: CASSLGRVGTDTQYF. CDR3 in DNA: TGTGCCAGCAGCTTGGGGAGAGTGGGCACAGATACGCAGTATTTT.

CDR3 DNA sequence: TGTGCCAGCAGTCCATTAAGGCTAGCGGGAGGGCCCTACGAGCAGTACTTC. This encodes CASSPLRLAGGPYEQYF. The chain uses TRBV27 and TRBJ2-7, with 12 bases fitting TRBD2. The CDR3 extends over 17 amino acids. After removal of 5 bases from V and 2 bases from J, the junction contained 10 bases not matched to a gene. Per the germline V gene, CDR1 is MNHEY and CDR2 is SMNVEV (reference sequence).

The genes are TRBV6-1 and TRBJ2-7; no reliable D call. The V gene lost 5 bases and the J gene lost 0 bases, with 5 bases spanning the gap. The CDR3 runs to 12 residues. Germline assignment: CDR1 MNHNS and CDR2 SASEGT. CDR3: CASSRFSYEQYF. The CDR3 DNA is TGTGCCAGCAGTCGGTTCTCCTACGAGCAGTACTTC.

The chain has TRBV30 and TRBJ2-3; 11 nucleotides match TRBD1. Per germline, CDR1 GTSNPN and CDR2 SVGIG (reference sequence). This CDR3 comprises 15 residues. Losses at the gene ends were 1 base for V and 3 bases for J; bases not matched to a gene: 3. The CDR3 DNA reads TGTGCCTGGAGTGGGGACAGGGGGATAACAGATACGCAGTATTTT. Its protein product is CAWSGDRGITDTQYF.

This chain uses TRBV19 with TRBJ1-1; D is uncertain. The CDR3 has 16 residues. Germline-derived CDR1 and CDR2 are LNHDA and SQIVND (reference sequence). Trimming took 6 bases from V and 0 from J, leaving 17 bases between them. In nucleotides, the CDR3 is TGTGCCAGTAGGTCAATCAGGACCCGCCTGAACACTGAAGCTTTCTTT. This sequence encodes CASRSIRTRLNTEAFF.

V is TRBV10-1 and J is TRBJ2-7; D perhaps matches TRBD1 (5 bases). The CDR3 has 11 residues. V lost 9 bases, J lost 0 bases, and 6 bases lay in between. CDR1 is WNHNN, CDR2 SYGVQD, per germline (reference sequence). The CDR3 DNA reads as TGCGCCAGGGACAACTCCTACGAGCAGTACTTC. Translation: CARDNSYEQYF.

The chain couples TRBV25-1 to TRBJ2-5; D is perhaps TRBD1 (5 bases). Germline V gives CDR1 MGHDK, CDR2 SYGVNS. Deletions cut 2 bases from V and 5 bases from J, with 9 bases between. There are 13 residues in the CDR3. CDR3 sequence: CASSEPGRETQYF. DNA of the CDR3: TGTGCCAGCAGTGAACCAGGGCGGGAGACCCAGTACTTC.

The gene calls are TRBV19 and TRBJ1-3; weak D call: TRBD1 (5 bases). Germline CDR1 and CDR2: LNHDA and SQIVND (reference sequence). Trimming shortened V by 3 bases and J by 2 bases, and 5 bases separated the two germline ends. The CDR3 covers 13 residues. Here the CDR3 DNA reads TGTGCCAGTAGTATGGGGGCTGGAAACACCATATATTTT. Translation: CASSMGAGNTIYF.

J is TRBJ2-7 and V is TRBV2; unclear D gene. The V gene lost 0 bases and the J gene lost 3 bases, with 18 bases spanning the gap. From germline, CDR1 is SNHLY and CDR2 FYNNEI. The CDR3 contains 17 residues. CDR3 sequence: CASSEAPLGSPLYEQYF. CDR3 in DNA: TGTGCCAGCAGTGAAGCGCCTTTGGGAAGTCCCCTCTACGAGCAGTACTTC.

This clone was observed once. V gene TRBV6-6 combines with J gene TRBJ2-7, with D unclear. The germline V and J ends were trimmed by 5 bases and 0 bases, with 17 bases remaining between them. The germline V gene encodes CDR1 MNHNY and CDR2 SVGAGI (reference sequence). The CDR3 sequence is 16 residues long. CDR3 loop: CASSGPGSSFSYEQYF. The CDR3 coding sequence is TGTGCCAGCAGTGGCCCCGGGTCTAGTTTCTCCTACGAGCAGTACTTC.

V is TRBV29-1 and J is TRBJ2-4, with D possibly being TRBD1 (6 bases). Trimming shortened V by 3 bases and J by 1 base, and 10 bases separated the two germline ends. This CDR3 has 14 amino acids. The germline V gene has CDR1 SQVTM and CDR2 ANQGSEA. DNA of the CDR3: TGCAGCGTTGATCTTACAGGGGCCAAAAACATTCAGTACTTC. Translated, it gives CSVDLTGAKNIQYF.

In nucleotides, the CDR3 is TGTGCCAGCAGCTTAGCTATAGGGGTGGGCCACGAGCAGTACTTC. Its translation: CASSLAIGVGHEQYF. The chain links TRBV7-9 to TRBJ2-7; tentatively, D is TRBD1 (5 bases). Germline CDR1 and CDR2: SEHNR and FQNEAQ (reference sequence). Trimming left V 0 bases short and J 5 bases short, with 14 bases between. This CDR3 is 15 amino acids long. The full variable domain, its missing parts supplied by reference TRBV7-9 and TRBJ2-7, is DTGVSQNPRHKITKRGQNVTFRCDPISEHNRLYWYRQTLGQGPEFLTYFQNEAQLEKSRLLSDRFSAERPKGSFSTLEIQRTEQGDSAMYLCASSLAIGVGHEQYFGPGTRLTVT.

The chain uses TRBV25-1 and TRBJ1-2, with 7 bases matching TRBD1. CDR3 length: 14 residues. Germline lookup yields CDR1 MGHDK and CDR2 SYGVNS. Trimming removed 1 base from V and 8 bases from J; junction bases left unmatched: 7. CDR3 in DNA: TGTGCCAGCAGTGAATTTAGACAGGGATTCGGCTACACCTTC. Its protein is CASSEFRQGFGYTF.

A single count supports this clone. This rearrangement joins TRBV25-1 to TRBJ2-1, with 9 bases fitting TRBD2. Per the germline V gene, CDR1 is MGHDK and CDR2 is SYGVNS. V lost 6 bases to trimming and J lost 0 bases; unmatched junction nucleotides: 0. The CDR3 length is 14 residues. In DNA form, the CDR3 reads TGTGCCAGCAGGACTAGCGGCTCCTACAATGAGCAGTTCTTC. Protein product: CASRTSGSYNEQFF.

V usage is TRBV5-4 and J usage is TRBJ2-1; 8 nucleotides match TRBD2. Germline CDR1 is SGHNT and CDR2 is YYREEE (reference sequence). The CDR3 sequence is 14 residues long. J lost 8 bases, V lost 0 bases, and 4 bases had no gene match. This chain's CDR3 is CASSLAGGPHEQFF. The CDR3 nucleotides read TGTGCCAGCAGCTTGGCGGGGGGGCCCCATGAGCAGTTCTTC.

The chain joins TRBV11-3 to TRBJ1-6; tentatively, D is TRBD1 (5 bases). Germline-derived CDR1 and CDR2 are SGHNT and YENEEA. Trimming pared 1 base from V and 8 bases from J, leaving 12 bases between. This CDR3 has 15 residues. DNA for the CDR3: TGTGCCAGCAGCTTAGGGGCAGGGAGGTATTCACCCCTCCACTTT. Amino acid sequence: CASSLGAGRYSPLHF.